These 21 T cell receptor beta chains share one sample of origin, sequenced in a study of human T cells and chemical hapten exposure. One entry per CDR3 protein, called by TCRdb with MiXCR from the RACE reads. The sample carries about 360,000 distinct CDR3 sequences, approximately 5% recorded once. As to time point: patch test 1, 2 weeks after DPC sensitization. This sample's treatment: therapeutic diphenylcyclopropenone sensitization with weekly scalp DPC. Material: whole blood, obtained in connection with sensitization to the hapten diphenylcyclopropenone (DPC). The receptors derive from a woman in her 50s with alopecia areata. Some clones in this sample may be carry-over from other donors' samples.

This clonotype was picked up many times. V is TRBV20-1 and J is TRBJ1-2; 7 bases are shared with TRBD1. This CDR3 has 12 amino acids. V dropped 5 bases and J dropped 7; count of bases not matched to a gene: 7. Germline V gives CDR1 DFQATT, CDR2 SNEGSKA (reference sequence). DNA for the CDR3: TGCAGTGCTCAGACAGGGCTTGGTGGCTACACCTTC. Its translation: CSAQTGLGGYTF.

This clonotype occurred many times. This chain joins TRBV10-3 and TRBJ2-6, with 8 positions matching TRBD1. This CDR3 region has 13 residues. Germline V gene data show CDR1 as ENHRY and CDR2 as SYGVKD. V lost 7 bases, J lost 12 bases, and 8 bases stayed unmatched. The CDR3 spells CAITSTGVGVLTF. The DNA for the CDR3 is TGTGCCATCACCTCGACAGGGGTGGGCGTCCTGACTTTC.

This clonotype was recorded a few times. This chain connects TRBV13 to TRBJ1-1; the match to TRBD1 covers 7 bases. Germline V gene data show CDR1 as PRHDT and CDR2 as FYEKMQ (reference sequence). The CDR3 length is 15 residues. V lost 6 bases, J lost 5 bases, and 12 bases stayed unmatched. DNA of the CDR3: TGTGCCAGCAGTTTGACGGGACAGCTTGATACTGAAGCTTTCTTT. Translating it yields CASSLTGQLDTEAFF. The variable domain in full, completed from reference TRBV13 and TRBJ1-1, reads AAGVIQSPRHLIKEKRETATLKCYPIPRHDTVYWYQQGPGQDPQFLISFYEKMQSDKGSIPDRFSAQQFSDYHSELNMSSLELGDSALYFCASSLTGQLDTEAFFGQGTRLTVV.

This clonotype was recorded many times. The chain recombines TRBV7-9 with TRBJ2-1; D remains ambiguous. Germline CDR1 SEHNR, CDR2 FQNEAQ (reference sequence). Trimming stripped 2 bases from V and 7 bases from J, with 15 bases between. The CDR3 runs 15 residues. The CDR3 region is CASSLNPGLGNEQFF. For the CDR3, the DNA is TGTGCCAGCAGCTTAAATCCGGGCCTGGGGAATGAGCAGTTCTTC.

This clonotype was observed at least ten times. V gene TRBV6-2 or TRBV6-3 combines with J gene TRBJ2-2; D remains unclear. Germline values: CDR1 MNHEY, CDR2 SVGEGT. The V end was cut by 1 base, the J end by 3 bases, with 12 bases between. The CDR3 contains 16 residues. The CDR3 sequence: CASSYWTPRDTGELFF. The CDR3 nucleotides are TGTGCCAGCAGTTACTGGACGCCTAGGGACACCGGGGAGCTGTTTTTT.

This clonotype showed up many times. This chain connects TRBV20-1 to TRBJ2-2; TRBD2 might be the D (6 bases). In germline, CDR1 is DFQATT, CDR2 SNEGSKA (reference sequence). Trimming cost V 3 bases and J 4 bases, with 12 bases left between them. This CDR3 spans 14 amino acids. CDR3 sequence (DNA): TGCAGTGCTAGGAACCTAGCGAGCACCGGGGAGCTGTTTTTT. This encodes CSARNLASTGELFF.

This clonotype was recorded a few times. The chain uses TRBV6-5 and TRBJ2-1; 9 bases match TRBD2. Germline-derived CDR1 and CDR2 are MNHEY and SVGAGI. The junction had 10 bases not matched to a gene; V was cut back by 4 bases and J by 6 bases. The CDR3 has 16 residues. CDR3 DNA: TGTGCCAGCAGTTTAGTTTCCGCGGGGGGGCTCAATGAGCAGTTCTTC. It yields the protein CASSLVSAGGLNEQFF.

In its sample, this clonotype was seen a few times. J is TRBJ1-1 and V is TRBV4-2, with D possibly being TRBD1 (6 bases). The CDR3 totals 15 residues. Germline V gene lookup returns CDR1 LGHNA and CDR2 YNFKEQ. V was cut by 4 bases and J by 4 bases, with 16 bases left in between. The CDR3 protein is CASSPPGASGTEAFF. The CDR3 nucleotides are TGTGCCAGCAGCCCCCCAGGGGCAAGTGGCACTGAAGCTTTCTTT.

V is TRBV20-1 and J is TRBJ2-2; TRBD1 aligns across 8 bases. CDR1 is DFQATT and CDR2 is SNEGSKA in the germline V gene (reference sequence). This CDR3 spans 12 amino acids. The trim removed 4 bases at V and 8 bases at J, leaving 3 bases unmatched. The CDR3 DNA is TGCAGTGCTACAGGGGGCGGAGGGGAGCTGTTTTTT. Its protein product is CSATGGGGELFF.

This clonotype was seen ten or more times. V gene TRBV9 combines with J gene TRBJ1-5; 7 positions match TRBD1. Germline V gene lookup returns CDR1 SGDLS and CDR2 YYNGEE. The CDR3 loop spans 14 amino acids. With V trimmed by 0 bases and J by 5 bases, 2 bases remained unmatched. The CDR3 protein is CASSVGDSDQPQHF. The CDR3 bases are TGTGCCAGCAGCGTAGGGGACAGCGATCAGCCCCAGCATTTT.

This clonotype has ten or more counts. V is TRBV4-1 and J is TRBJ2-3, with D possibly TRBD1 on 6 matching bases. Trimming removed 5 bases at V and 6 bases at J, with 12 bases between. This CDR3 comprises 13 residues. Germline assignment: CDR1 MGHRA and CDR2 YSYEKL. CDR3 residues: CASSSYRADTQYF. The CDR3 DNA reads TGCGCCAGCAGCAGTTACAGGGCCGATACGCAGTATTTT.

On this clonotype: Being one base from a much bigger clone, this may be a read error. The CDR3 spells CASEAHPYPNEQFF. CDR3 coding DNA: TGTGCCAGCGAGGCCCACCCATACCCCAATGAGCAGTTCTTC. The J gene is TRBJ2-1, the V gene TRBV28, with D hard to call. Between the trimmed V and J ends, which lost 8 bases and 6 bases, there was a span of 17 bases. CDR3 length equals 14 residues. Germline CDR1 and CDR2: MDHEN and SYDVKM.

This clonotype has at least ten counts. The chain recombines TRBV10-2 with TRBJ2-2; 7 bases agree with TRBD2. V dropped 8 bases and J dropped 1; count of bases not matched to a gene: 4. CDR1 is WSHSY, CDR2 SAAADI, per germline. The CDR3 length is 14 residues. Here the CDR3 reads CASLGLENTGELFF. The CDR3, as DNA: TGCGCCAGCCTTGGACTAGAGAACACCGGGGAGCTGTTTTTT.

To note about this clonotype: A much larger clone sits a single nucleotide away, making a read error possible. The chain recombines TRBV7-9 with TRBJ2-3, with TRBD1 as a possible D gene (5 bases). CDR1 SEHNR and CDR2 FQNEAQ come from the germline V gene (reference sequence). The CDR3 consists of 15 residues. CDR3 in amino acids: CASSLPGPSIDTQYF. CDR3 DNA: TGTGCCAGCAGCTTACCAGGGCCCAGCATAGATACGCAGTATTTT.

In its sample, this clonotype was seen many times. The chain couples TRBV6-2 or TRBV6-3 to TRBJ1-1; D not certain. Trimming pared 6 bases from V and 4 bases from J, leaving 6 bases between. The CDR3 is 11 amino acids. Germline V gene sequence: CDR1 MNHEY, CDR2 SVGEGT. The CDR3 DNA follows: TGTGCCAGCAGGACGGTCACTGAAGCTTTCTTT. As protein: CASRTVTEAFF.

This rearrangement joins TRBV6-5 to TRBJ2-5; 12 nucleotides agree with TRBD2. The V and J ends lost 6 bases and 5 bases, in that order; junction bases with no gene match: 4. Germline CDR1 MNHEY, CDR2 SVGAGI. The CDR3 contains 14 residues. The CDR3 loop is CASSGLAGLETQYF. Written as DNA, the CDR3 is TGTGCCAGCAGCGGACTAGCGGGGTTGGAGACCCAGTACTTC.

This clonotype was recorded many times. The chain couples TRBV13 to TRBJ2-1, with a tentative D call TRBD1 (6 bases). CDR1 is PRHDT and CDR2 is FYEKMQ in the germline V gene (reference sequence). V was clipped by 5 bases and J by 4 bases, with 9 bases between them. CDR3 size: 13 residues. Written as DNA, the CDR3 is TGTGCCAGCAGCCCCGGACAGTACAATGAGCAGTTCTTC. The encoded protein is CASSPGQYNEQFF. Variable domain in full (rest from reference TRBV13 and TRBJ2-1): AAGVIQSPRHLIKEKRETATLKCYPIPRHDTVYWYQQGPGQDPQFLISFYEKMQSDKGSIPDRFSAQQFSDYHSELNMSSLELGDSALYFCASSPGQYNEQFFGPGTRLTVL.

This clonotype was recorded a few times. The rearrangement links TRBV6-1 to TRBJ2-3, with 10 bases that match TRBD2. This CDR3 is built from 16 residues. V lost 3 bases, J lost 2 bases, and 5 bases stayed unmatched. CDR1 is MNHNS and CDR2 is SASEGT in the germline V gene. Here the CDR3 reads CASSDRAGGLTDTQYF. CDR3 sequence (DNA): TGTGCCAGCAGTGATCGAGCGGGGGGGCTCACAGATACGCAGTATTTT.

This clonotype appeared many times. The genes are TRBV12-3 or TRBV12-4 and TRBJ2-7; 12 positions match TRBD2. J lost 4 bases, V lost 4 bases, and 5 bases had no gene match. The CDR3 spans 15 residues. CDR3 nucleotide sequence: TGTGCCAGCAGTTCCCGACTAGCGGGGGAGTACGAGCAGTACTTC. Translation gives CASSSRLAGEYEQYF.

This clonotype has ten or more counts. As DNA, the CDR3 is TGTGCCAGCTCAGGAACAGGGATACCTACGCAGTATTTT. As protein: CASSGTGIPTQYF. The rearrangement joins TRBV18 to TRBJ2-3; D is possibly TRBD1 (6 bases). The germline V gene encodes CDR1 KGHSH and CDR2 LQKENI. The CDR3 totals 13 residues. Trimming took off 5 bases at V and 8 bases at J, with 14 bases between the two ends. The entire variable domain, with the rest obtained from reference TRBV18 and TRBJ2-3, is as follows: NAGVMQNPRHLVRRRGQEARLRCSPMKGHSHVYWYRQLPEEGLKFMVYLQKENIIDESGMPKERFSAEFPKEGPSILRIQQVVRGDSAAYFCASSGTGIPTQYFGPGTRLTVL.

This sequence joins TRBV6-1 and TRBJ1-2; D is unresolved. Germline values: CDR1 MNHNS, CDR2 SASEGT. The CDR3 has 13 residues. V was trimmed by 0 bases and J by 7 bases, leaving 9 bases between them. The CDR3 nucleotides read TGTGCCAGCAGTGAAGCATTCCAGTTTGGCTACACCTTC. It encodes CASSEAFQFGYTF.